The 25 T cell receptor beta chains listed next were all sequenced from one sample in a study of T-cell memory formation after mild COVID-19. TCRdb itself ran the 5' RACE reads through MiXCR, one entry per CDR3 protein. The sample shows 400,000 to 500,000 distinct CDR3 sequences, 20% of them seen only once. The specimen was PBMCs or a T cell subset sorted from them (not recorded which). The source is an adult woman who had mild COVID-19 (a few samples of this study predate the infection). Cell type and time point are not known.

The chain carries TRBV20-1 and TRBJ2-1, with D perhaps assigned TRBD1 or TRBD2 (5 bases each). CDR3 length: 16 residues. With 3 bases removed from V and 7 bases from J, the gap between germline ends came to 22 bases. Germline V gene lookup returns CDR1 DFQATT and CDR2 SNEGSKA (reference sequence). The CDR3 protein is CSASLSGTKKENEQFF. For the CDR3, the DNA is TGCAGTGCTAGCCTTTCCGGGACGAAGAAAGAGAATGAGCAGTTCTTC.

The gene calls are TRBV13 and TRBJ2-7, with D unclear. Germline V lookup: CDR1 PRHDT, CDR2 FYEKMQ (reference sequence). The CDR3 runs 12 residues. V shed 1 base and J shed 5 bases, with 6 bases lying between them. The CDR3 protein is CASSLESDEQYF. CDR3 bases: TGTGCCAGCAGCTTAGAATCGGACGAGCAGTACTTC.

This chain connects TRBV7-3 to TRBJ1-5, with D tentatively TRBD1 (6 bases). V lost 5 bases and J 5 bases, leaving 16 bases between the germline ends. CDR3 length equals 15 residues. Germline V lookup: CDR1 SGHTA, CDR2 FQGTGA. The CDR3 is CASSPVKGGYQPQHF. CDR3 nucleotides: TGTGCCAGCAGCCCAGTAAAGGGGGGTTATCAGCCCCAGCATTTT.

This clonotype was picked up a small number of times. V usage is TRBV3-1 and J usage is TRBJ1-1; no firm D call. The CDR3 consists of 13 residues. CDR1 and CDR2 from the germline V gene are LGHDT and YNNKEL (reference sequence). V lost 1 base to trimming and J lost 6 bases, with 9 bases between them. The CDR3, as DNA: TGTGCCAGCAGCCAAGCTCCGACGCCTGAAGCTTTCTTT. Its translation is CASSQAPTPEAFF.

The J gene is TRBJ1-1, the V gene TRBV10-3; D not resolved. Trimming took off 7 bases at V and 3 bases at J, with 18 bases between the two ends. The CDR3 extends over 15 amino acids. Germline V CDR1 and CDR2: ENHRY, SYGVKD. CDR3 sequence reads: CAINKNGDLYTEAFF. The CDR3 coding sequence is TGTGCCATCAACAAGAACGGGGATTTGTACACTGAAGCTTTCTTT.

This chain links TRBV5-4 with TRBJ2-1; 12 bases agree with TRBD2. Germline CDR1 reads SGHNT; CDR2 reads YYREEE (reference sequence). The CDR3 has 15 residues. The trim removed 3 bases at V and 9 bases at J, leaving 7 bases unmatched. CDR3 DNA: TGTGCCAGCAGCTCCCTAGCGGGGGGGCTCGCTGAGCAGTTCTTC. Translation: CASSSLAGGLAEQFF.

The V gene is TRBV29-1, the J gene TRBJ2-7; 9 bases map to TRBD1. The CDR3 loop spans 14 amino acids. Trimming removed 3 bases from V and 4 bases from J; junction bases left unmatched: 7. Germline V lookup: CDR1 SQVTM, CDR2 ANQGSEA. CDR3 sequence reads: CSVDTTGGGYEQYF. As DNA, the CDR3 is TGCAGCGTTGATACCACAGGGGGCGGGTACGAGCAGTACTTC.

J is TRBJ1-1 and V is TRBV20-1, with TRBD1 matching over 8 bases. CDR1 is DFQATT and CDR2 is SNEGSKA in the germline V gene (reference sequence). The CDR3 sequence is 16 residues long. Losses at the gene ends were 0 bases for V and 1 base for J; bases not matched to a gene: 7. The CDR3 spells CSARDPRTGTNTEAFF. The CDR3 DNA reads TGCAGTGCTAGAGACCCTAGGACAGGGACGAACACTGAAGCTTTCTTT.

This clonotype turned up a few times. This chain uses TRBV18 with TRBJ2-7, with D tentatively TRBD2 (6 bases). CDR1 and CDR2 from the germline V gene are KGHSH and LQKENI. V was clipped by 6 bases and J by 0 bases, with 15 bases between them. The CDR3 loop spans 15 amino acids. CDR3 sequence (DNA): TGTGCCAGCTCTCCGGGACTTTCCAGCTCCTACGAGCAGTACTTC. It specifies CASSPGLSSSYEQYF.

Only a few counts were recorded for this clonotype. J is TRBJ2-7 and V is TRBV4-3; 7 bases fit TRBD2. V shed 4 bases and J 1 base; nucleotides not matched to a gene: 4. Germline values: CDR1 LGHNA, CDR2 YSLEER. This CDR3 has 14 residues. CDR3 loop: CASSPGLGSYEQYF. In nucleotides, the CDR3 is TGCGCCAGCAGCCCCGGACTAGGTTCCTACGAGCAGTACTTC.

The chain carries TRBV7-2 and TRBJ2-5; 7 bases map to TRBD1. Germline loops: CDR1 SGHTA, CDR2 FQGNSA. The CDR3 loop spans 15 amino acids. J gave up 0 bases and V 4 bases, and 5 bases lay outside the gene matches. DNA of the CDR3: TGTGCCAGCAGCTCTAGACAGGGCAACCAAGAGACCCAGTACTTC. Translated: CASSSRQGNQETQYF.

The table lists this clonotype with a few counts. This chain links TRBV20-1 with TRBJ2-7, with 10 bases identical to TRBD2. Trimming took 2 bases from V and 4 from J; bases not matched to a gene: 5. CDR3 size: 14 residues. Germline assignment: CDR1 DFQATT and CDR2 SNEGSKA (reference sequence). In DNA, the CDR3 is TGCAGTGCTAGACTAGCGGGGGCTAAATACGAGCAGTACTTC. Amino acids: CSARLAGAKYEQYF.

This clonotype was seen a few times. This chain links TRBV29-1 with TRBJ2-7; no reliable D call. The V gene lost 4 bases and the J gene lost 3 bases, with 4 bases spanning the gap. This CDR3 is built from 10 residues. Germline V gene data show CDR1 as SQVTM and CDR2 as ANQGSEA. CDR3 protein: CSVVGYEQYF. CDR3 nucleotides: TGCAGCGTTGTTGGCTACGAGCAGTACTTC.

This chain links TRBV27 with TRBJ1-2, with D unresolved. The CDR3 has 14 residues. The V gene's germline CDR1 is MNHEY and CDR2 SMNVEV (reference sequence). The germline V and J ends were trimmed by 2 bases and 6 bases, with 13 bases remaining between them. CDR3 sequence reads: CASSLEYGLDGYTF. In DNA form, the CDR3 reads TGTGCCAGCAGTTTAGAGTATGGATTGGATGGCTACACCTTC.

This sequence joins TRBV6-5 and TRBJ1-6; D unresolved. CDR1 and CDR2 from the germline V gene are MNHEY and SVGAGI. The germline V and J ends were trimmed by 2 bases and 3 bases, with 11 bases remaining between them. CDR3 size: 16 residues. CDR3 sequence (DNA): TGTGCCAGCAGTTACGTCCCCCCGGGCTATAATTCACCCCTCCACTTT. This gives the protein CASSYVPPGYNSPLHF.

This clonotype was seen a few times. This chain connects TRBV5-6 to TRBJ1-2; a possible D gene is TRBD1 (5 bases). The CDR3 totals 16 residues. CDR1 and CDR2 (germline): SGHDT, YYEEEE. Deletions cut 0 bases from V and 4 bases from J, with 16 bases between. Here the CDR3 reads CASSLVSGSGSYGYTF. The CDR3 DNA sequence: TGTGCCAGCAGCTTGGTGTCGGGGTCAGGGAGCTATGGCTACACCTTC.

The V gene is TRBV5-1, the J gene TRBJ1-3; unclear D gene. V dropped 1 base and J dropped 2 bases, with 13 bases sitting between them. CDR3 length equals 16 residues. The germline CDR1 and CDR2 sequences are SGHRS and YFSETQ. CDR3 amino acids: CASSLFASTTGNTIYF. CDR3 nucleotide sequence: TGCGCCAGCAGCTTGTTCGCCAGTACCACTGGAAACACCATATATTTT.

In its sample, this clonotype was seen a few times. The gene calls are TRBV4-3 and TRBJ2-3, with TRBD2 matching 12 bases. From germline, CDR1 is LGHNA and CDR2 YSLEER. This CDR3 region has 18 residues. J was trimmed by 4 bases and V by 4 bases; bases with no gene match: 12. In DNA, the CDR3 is TGCGCCAGCAGCCTAACGTGGACTAGCGGGACTGCCGCAGATACGCAGTATTTT. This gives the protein CASSLTWTSGTAADTQYF.

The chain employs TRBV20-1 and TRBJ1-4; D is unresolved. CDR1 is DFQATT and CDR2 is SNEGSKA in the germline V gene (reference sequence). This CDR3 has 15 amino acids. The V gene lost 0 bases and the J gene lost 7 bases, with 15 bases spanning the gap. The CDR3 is CSARDLGGSSEKLFF. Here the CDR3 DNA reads TGCAGTGCTAGAGATCTTGGAGGCAGTTCTGAAAAACTGTTTTTT.

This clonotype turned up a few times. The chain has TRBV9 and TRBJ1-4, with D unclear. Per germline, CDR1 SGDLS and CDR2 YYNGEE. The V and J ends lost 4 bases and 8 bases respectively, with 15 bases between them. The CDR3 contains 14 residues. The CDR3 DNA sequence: TGTGCCAGCAGCCCCCTCGGGGAGGAGGAAAAACTGTTTTTT. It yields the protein CASSPLGEEEKLFF. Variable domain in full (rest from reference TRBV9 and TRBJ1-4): DSGVTQTPKHLITATGQRVTLRCSPRSGDLSVYWYQQSLDQGLQFLIQYYNGEERAKGNILERFSAQQFPDLHSELNLSSLELGDSALYFCASSPLGEEEKLFFGSGTQLSVL.

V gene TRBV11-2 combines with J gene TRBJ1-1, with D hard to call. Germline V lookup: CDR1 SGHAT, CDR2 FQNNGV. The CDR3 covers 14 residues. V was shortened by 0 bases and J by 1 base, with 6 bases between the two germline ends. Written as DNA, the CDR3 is TGTGCCAGCAGCTTAGATTTACAGAACACTGAAGCTTTCTTT. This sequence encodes CASSLDLQNTEAFF. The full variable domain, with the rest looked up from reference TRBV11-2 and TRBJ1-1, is EAGVAQSPRYKIIEKRQSVAFWCNPISGHATLYWYQQILGQGPKLLIQFQNNGVVDDSQLPKDRFSAERLKGVDSTLKIQPAKLEDSAVYLCASSLDLQNTEAFFGQGTRLTVV.

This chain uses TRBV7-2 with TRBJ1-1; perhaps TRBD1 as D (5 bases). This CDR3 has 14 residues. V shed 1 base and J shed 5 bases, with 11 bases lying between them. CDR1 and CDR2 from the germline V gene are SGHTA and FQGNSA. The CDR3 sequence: CASSLGGEATEAFF. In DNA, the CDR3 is TGTGCCAGCAGCTTAGGGGGGGAAGCGACTGAAGCTTTCTTT.

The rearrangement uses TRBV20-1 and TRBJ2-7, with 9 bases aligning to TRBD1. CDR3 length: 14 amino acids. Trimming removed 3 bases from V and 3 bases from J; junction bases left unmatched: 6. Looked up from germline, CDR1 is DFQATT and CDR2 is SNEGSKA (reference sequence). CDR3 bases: TGCAGTGCTAGGAGGGACAGGGCGTTCTACGAGCAGTACTTC. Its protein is CSARRDRAFYEQYF.

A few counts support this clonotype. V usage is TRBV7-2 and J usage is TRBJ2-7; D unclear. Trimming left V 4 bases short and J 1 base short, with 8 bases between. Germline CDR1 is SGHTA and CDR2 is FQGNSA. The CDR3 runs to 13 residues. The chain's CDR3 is CASSSRKSYEQYF. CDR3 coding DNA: TGTGCCAGCAGCTCGCGAAAATCCTACGAGCAGTACTTC.

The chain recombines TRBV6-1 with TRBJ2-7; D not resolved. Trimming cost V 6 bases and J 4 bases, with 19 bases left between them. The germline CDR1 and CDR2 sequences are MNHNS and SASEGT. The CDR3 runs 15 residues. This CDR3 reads CASSPKGRPPYEQYF. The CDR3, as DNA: TGTGCCAGCAGCCCGAAAGGCCGGCCGCCGTACGAGCAGTACTTC.